There are many counts of the clone carrying this T cell receptor beta chain. TCRdb reprocessed the 5' RACE reads via MiXCR and lists one record per CDR3 protein. The data show 44,000 or so distinct CDR3 sequences, about 6% seen once. This sample is drawn from a study of neurological immune-mediated disorders. V was pared by 1 base and J by 4 bases, with 4 bases between. This CDR3 has 12 residues. Germline CDR1 is SGHTA and CDR2 is FQGNSA. Among the participants, healthy controls were blood bank volunteers in Maryland, USA. The sorted libraries started from around 1 million CD4+ or CD8+ T cells. The material sequenced was CD4+ T cells from blood. The clonotype originates from a woman aged 35 to 49 in good health. The chain links TRBV7-2 to TRBJ2-5; D is ambiguous. The CDR3 DNA is TGTGCCAGCAGCTTAGTTGCAGAGACCCAGTACTTC. It specifies CASSLVAETQYF. The whole variable domain, filled in from reference TRBV7-2 and TRBJ2-5, reads GAGVSQSPSNKVTEKGKDVELRCDPISGHTALYWYRQSLGQGLEFLIYFQGNSAPDKSGLPSDRFSAERTGGSVSTLTIQRTQQEDSAVYLCASSLVAETQYFGPGTRLLVL.